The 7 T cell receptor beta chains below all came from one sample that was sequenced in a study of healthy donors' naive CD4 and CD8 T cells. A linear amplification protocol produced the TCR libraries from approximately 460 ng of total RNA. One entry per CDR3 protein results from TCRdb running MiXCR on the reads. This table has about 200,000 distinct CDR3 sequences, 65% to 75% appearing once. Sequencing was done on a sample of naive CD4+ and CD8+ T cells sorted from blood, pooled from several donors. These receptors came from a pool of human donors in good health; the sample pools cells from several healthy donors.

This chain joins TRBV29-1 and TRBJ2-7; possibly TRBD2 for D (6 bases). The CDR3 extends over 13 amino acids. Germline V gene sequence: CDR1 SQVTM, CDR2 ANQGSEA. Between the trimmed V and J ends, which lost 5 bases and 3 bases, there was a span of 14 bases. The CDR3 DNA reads TGCAGCGTTTCGGGACTCGGGGTCTACGAGCAGTACTTC. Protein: CSVSGLGVYEQYF.

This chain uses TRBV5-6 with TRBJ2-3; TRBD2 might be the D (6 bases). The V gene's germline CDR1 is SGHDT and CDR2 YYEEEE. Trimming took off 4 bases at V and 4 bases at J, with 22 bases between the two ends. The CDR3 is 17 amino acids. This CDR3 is CASSPTGQGRRADTQYF. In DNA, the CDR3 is TGTGCCAGCAGCCCTACGGGGCAGGGTCGGAGGGCAGATACGCAGTATTTT.

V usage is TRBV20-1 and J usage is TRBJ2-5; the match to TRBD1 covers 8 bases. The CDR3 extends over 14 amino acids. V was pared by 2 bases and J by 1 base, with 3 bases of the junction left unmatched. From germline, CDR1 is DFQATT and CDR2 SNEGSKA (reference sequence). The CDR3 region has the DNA TGCAGTGCTAGATGGGACAGGTTCCAAGAGACCCAGTACTTC. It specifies CSARWDRFQETQYF.

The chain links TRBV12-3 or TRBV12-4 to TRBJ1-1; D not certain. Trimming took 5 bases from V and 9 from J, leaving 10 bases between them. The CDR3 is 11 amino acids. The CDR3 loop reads CASSPDEQAFF. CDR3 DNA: TGTGCCAGCAGTCCAGACGAGCAAGCTTTCTTT.

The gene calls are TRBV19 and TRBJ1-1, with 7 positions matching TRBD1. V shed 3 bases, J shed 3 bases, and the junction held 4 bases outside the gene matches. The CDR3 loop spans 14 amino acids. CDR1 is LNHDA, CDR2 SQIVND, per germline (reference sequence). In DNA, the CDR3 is TGTGCCAGTAGTATTACAGGGGTGGACACTGAAGCTTTCTTT. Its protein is CASSITGVDTEAFF.

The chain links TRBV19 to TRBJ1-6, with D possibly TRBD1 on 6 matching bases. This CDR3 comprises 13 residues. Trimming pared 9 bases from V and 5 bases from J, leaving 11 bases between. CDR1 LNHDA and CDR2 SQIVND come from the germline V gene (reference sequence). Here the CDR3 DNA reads TGTGCCAGCACCAGGACAGATAATTCACCCCTCCACTTT. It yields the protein CASTRTDNSPLHF.

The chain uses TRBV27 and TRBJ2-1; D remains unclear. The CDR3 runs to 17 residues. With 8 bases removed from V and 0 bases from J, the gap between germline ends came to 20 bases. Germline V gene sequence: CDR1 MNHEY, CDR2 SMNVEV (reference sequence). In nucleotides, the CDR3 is TGTGCCAGCCACCCGCAGGTTGTCAGCACCTCCTACAATGAGCAGTTCTTC. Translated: CASHPQVVSTSYNEQFF.